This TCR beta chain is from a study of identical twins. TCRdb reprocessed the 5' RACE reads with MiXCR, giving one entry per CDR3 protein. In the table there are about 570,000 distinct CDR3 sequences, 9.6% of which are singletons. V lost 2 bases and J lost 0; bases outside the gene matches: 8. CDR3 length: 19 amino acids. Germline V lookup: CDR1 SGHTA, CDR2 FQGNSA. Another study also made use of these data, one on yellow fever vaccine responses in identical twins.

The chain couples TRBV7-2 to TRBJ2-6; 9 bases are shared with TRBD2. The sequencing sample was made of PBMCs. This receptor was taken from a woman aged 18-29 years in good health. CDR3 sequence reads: CASSLTRGGKVSGANVLTF. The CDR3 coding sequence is TGTGCCAGCAGCTTAACGCGGGGGGGGAAGGTCTCTGGGGCCAACGTCCTGACTTTC.